The rows below give T cell receptor beta chains drawn from one sample of a study of T cell changes during pregnancy in multiple sclerosis. Libraries were prepared by immunoSEQ multiplex PCR; TCRdb keeps only in-frame clonotypes and omits some of them. The sample carries 55,000 to 65,000 clones, roughly 95% recorded once. This specimen was CD4+ T cells from peripheral blood mononuclear cells, taken before pregnancy. These receptors all stem from a female donor with multiple sclerosis, enrolled in a pregnancy study. Each CDR3 is given with its conserved first and last residue. The order of the fields is V gene, clone size, D gene, J gene, CDR3 DNA, CDR3 protein. The D gene is left open where the match is weak. Clone size is given for some rows only: seen once, a few or many times, or a class if the clone is expanded.

TRBV30	-	TRBD1	TRBJ2-2	TGTGCCTGGAGTGCCCGGGACAGGGTGGGAGGCACCGGGGAGCTGTTTTTT	CAWSARDRVGGTGELFF
TRBV18	-	-	TRBJ1-2	TGTGCCAGCTCACCGACCGGGTCGAATGGCTACACCTTC	CASSPTGSNGYTF
TRBV5-1	-	TRBD1	TRBJ1-1	TGCGCCAGCACCAGTACCAGGACAGGGGCCACTGAAGCTTTCTTT	CASTSTRTGATEAFF
TRBV5-4	-	-	TRBJ2-5	TGTGCCAGCAGCTCCCGCACCCGGGATCAAGAGACCCAGTACTTC	CASSSRTRDQETQYF
TRBV27	once	TRBD1	TRBJ1-4	TGTGCCAGCAGGCGACAGGGGGTTGATAATGAAAAACTGTTTTTT	CASRRQGVDNEKLFF
TRBV5-1	-	-	TRBJ2-2	TGCGCCAGCAGCTCTTCGGTTATTGGTGGCGGGGAGCTGTTTTTT	CASSSSVIGGGELFF
TRBV5-6	-	TRBD2	TRBJ2-7	TGTGCCAGCAGCGTACTTAGCGGGGCCTCGGTCGAGCAGTACTTC	CASSVLSGASVEQYF
TRBV7-2	-	TRBD2	TRBJ2-1	TGTGCCAGTAGCCCAAATATAGCGGGGGGTAGCGGTGAGCAGTTCTTC	CASSPNIAGGSGEQFF
TRBV27	-	TRBD2	TRBJ2-7	TGTGCCAGCAGTTGGTCGGGACTAGACAACGAGCAGTACTTC	CASSWSGLDNEQYF
TRBV28	-	TRBD1	TRBJ1-1	TGTGCCATCTCCGGGACAGGGGGCGCAGGCACTGAAGCTTTCTTT	CAISGTGGAGTEAFF
TRBV29-1	-	-	TRBJ2-7	TGCAGCGTTGTCGGGTCTGGCGGAGCCTACGAGCAGTACTTC	CSVVGSGGAYEQYF
TRBV19	-	-	TRBJ2-3	TGTGCCAGTAGTATCGCGGGCACAGATACGCAGTATTTT	CASSIAGTDTQYF
TRBV6-1	-	TRBD1	TRBJ2-7	TGTGCCAGCAGTGACATAGGCGACAGGGGAACCTACGAGCAGTACTTC	CASSDIGDRGTYEQYF
TRBV6-5	-	-	TRBJ2-3	TGTGCCAGCAGTTACAGGCCAGAAGGGGGACCAGATACGCAGTATTTT	CASSYRPEGGPDTQYF
TRBV20-1	-	-	TRBJ2-7	TGCAGTGCTAGACAGGGCCACGAGCAGTACTTC	CSARQGHEQYF
TRBV6-6	-	TRBD1	TRBJ1-2	TGTGCCAGCAGCCGTACCGACAGGGGGCAGGGAGGCTACACCTTC	CASSRTDRGQGGYTF
TRBV27	-	-	TRBJ2-7	TGTGCCAGCAGCCCTAGCGTCGGGCCGTACGAGCAGTACTTC	CASSPSVGPYEQYF
TRBV27	few	-	TRBJ2-1	TGTGCCAGCACCCCCAGCGGAACCTACAATGAGCAGTTCTTC	CASTPSGTYNEQFF
TRBV6-6	-	TRBD1	TRBJ1-2	TGTGCCAGCAGACTTCAGGGGGCTTCCCCCTTCTACACCTTC	CASRLQGASPFYTF